A selection of T cell receptor beta chains follows, all from one sample in a study of blood T cells in healthy people across ages. TCRdb reprocessed the 5' RACE reads via MiXCR and lists one record per CDR3 protein. This table holds 1.4 million or so distinct CDR3 sequences, 40% to 45% found once. The sequenced sample was blood. The receptors derive from a woman aged 18-30 years in good health. The CDR3 runs from the conserved cysteine through the conserved F or W. The order of the fields is V gene, J gene, clone size, D gene, CDR3 DNA, CDR3 protein. The D gene is left open where the match is weak. Expanded clones get a size class; other rows say once, few or many, or leave the size out.

>TRBV6-6|TRBJ1-1|.|.
TGTGCCAGCAGTTATCAGGGCGGTTATACTGAAGCTTTCTTT
CASSYQGGYTEAFF
>TRBV7-2|TRBJ1-2|many|.
TGTGCCAGCAGCCCTACAGGATCCTATGGCTACACCTTC
CASSPTGSYGYTF
>TRBV27|TRBJ2-3|.|.
TGTGCCAGTGCTTGGGGGTCCCCTAGCACAGATACGCAGTATTTT
CASAWGSPSTDTQYF
>TRBV20-1|TRBJ1-5|.|.
TGCAGTGCTAGCGGGGGGCTTGGTGGCCAGCCCCAGCATTTT
CSASGGLGGQPQHF
>TRBV5-1|TRBJ2-5|many|.
TGCGCCAGCTCGTCCCAGTACTTC
CASSSQYF
>TRBV29-1|TRBJ2-1|many|.
TGCAGCGTTGTGGGGCCAGGCAATGAGCAGTTCTTC
CSVVGPGNEQFF
>TRBV25-1|TRBJ2-5|.|.
TGTGCCGGCACCGAACGGGGCAAAGTAAGCGTCGATGAAGAGACCCAGTACTTC
CAGTERGKVSVDEETQYF
>TRBV21-1|TRBJ2-7|.|.
TGTGCCAGCAGCAACTCTTCCTTTACTAGCGGGAGTAAGGGCGAGCAGTACTTC
CASSNSSFTSGSKGEQYF
>TRBV20-1|TRBJ2-5|few|TRBD2
TGCAGTGCTAGAGATCGACTAGCGGGATTCTATGAGCAGTACTTC
CSARDRLAGFYEQYF
>TRBV7-2|TRBJ2-5|.|.
TGTGCCGGCAGCTTAGAGGTCCACCAAGAGACCCAGTACTTC
CAGSLEVHQETQYF
>TRBV20-1|TRBJ2-7|few|TRBD2
TGCAGTGCTATAAGGCTAGCGGACGTCTACGAGCAGTACTTC
CSAIRLADVYEQYF
>TRBV7-2|TRBJ2-7|few|TRBD2
TGTGCCAGCAGCTTAACTAGCGGGAGTTTCCACGAGCAGTACTTC
CASSLTSGSFHEQYF
>TRBV12-3/TRBV12-4|TRBJ2-7|.|TRBD2
TGTGCCAGCAGTTTAGCGACGGGAGGGCCCTCCTACGAGCAGTACTTC
CASSLATGGPSYEQYF
>TRBV6-2/TRBV6-3|TRBJ1-1|.|.
TGTGCCAGCAGACCGTGGTCGAGGTCCACTGAAGCTTTCTTT
CASRPWSRSTEAFF
>TRBV29-1|TRBJ2-1|once|.
TGCAGCCCAAGGGGAAGGCGGGGAATCAATGAGCAGTTCTTC
CSPRGRRGINEQFF
>TRBV12-3/TRBV12-4|TRBJ1-6|.|.
TGTGCCAGCAGCCGCGGTAGAAAGGCTTTCAATTCACCCCTCCACTTT
CASSRGRKAFNSPLHF
>TRBV6-2/TRBV6-3|TRBJ1-1|.|.
TGTGCCAGCAGCTCCTCCCTTGGGGGGTCGAACACTGAAGCTTTCTTT
CASSSSLGGSNTEAFF
>TRBV5-1|TRBJ1-1|many|.
TGCGCCAGCAGCTTGCAGGTAGGGGCAACTGAAGCTTTCTTT
CASSLQVGATEAFF
>TRBV3-1|TRBJ1-2|few|.
TGTGCCAGCAGCCGGGGGGATAGTCCGTCTTATGGCTACACCTTC
CASSRGDSPSYGYTF
>TRBV20-1|TRBJ1-1|few|.
TGCAGTGCTAGAGGTAGGACTAGTTGGACTGAAGCTTTCTTT
CSARGRTSWTEAFF
>TRBV27|TRBJ2-4|many|.
TGTGCCAGCCCTTTGTGGGCAGACAAAAACATTCAGTACTTC
CASPLWADKNIQYF
>TRBV5-1|TRBJ2-7|.|TRBD1
TGCGCCAGCACGGGACAGCCTGACTCCTATGGAAACAATGAGCAGTACTTC
CASTGQPDSYGNNEQYF
>TRBV7-2|TRBJ2-3|once|.
TGTGCCAACAGACCAGCGGCCACAGATATGCAGTATTTT
CANRPAATDMQYF
>TRBV29-1|TRBJ2-7|few|.
TGCAGCGTTAGGTTAGGACAGCCGCTCTACGAGCAGTACTTC
CSVRLGQPLYEQYF
>TRBV28|TRBJ2-7|.|TRBD1
TGTGCCAGCAGTTTCACGGGAAACAGGGGAAGCCGGGTCTACGAGCAGTACTTC
CASSFTGNRGSRVYEQYF
>TRBV20-1|TRBJ2-3|many|.
TGCAGTGCTAGACAGGGCACAGATACGCAGTATTTT
CSARQGTDTQYF
>TRBV7-9|TRBJ2-7|few|.
TGTGCCAGCAGCCCTACCGGGGACTGGCCTACGGAGCAGTACTTC
CASSPTGDWPTEQYF
>TRBV4-3|TRBJ2-5|many|.
TGCGCCAGCAGCCAAGATTTAGCTGGCGAGACCCAGTACTTC
CASSQDLAGETQYF
>TRBV20-1|TRBJ1-2|.|.
TGCAGTGCCCACCGAGGACAAGACTATGGCTACACCTTC
CSAHRGQDYGYTF
>TRBV13|TRBJ2-7|.|.
TGTGCCAGCGCGGGTGCGGGTACCTACAATGAGCAGTACTTC
CASAGAGTYNEQYF
>TRBV6-4|TRBJ1-6|few|.
TGTGCCAGCAGTGAGAGCAGGGATAATTCACCCCTCCACTTT
CASSESRDNSPLHF
>TRBV7-9|TRBJ2-1|.|.
TGTGCCAGCAGCTTAGAGCCTGAAGCAGTAGTGCTGTTCTTC
CASSLEPEAVVLFF
>TRBV29-1|TRBJ2-2|few|TRBD2
TGCAGCGTTGAACGATCTAGCGGGAATGGCGGGGAGCTGTTTTTT
CSVERSSGNGGELFF
>TRBV29-1|TRBJ1-1|few|.
TGCAGCGTTGGAGCGAGGGGTAACACTGAAGCTTTCTTT
CSVGARGNTEAFF
>TRBV12-3/TRBV12-4|TRBJ2-2|.|.
TGTGCCAGCAGTCCTCGGTGGAGGGGGTTTGACGGGGAGCTGTTTTTT
CASSPRWRGFDGELFF
>TRBV30|TRBJ1-1|.|.
TGTGCCTGGAGAGGGCAGGCGTTCCTGAACACTGAAGCTTTCTTT
CAWRGQAFLNTEAFF
>TRBV29-1|TRBJ2-7|many|TRBD1
TGCAGCGTTGGACCGGACAGGCCCCACGAGCAGTACTTC
CSVGPDRPHEQYF
>TRBV6-5|TRBJ1-2|.|.
TGTGCCAGCAGTTACCGGTCGGGGGCTAACTATGGCTACACCTTC
CASSYRSGANYGYTF
>TRBV20-1|TRBJ2-3|.|.
TGCAGTGCTAGGGGCAGGGCGATTGAAGATACGCAGTATTTT
CSARGRAIEDTQYF
>TRBV9|TRBJ2-1|few|TRBD2
TGTGCCAGCAGCGCCTTAGCGGGGTCGGCCTACAATGAGCAGTTCTTC
CASSALAGSAYNEQFF
>TRBV29-1|TRBJ2-1|.|TRBD2
TGCAGCGTTGTAATCTTCCTAGCGGATAGCTCCTACGAGCAGTTCTTC
CSVVIFLADSSYEQFF
>TRBV27|TRBJ2-5|.|.
TGTGCCAGCCGGGGGACTTCTCCAGAGACCCAGTACTTC
CASRGTSPETQYF
>TRBV6-5|TRBJ2-2|.|.
TGTGCCAGCAGCTGGGACGGTCGGGCCGGGGAGCTGTTTTTT
CASSWDGRAGELFF
>TRBV7-2|TRBJ2-3|.|.
TGTGCCAGCAGCTTAGAACGAAAAGTTGGGGCGCAGTATTTT
CASSLERKVGAQYF
>TRBV4-1|TRBJ2-1|few|TRBD2
TGCGCCAGCAGCCAAGAAAGGATAGCTAGCGGGGGTTACAATGAGCAGTTCTTC
CASSQERIASGGYNEQFF
>TRBV25-1|TRBJ2-7|.|TRBD2
TGTGCCAGCAGTGAGGGGCACGGGACTAATCCCTACGAGCAGTACTTC
CASSEGHGTNPYEQYF
>TRBV6-2/TRBV6-3|TRBJ2-1|few|.
TGTGCCAGCAGTTACTCGCAGCGGCCCTCCTACAATGAGCAGTTCTTC
CASSYSQRPSYNEQFF
>TRBV7-2|TRBJ2-7|.|TRBD2
TGTGCCAGCAGCTCCCTGGGTAGCGGGAGCTACGAGCAGTACTTC
CASSSLGSGSYEQYF
>TRBV20-1|TRBJ2-1|.|.
TGCATTGCTAGAGCTAGTAGCTATGAGCAGTTCTTC
CIARASSYEQFF
>TRBV5-1|TRBJ2-7|.|.
TGCGCCAGCAGCTTGGTCCTCGACGGAGAAAGCTCCTACGAGCAGTACTTC
CASSLVLDGESSYEQYF
>TRBV15|TRBJ2-5|few|.
TGTGCCACCAGCAGAGATCGGGACAATGAGCAGTACTTC
CATSRDRDNEQYF
>TRBV6-2/TRBV6-3|TRBJ2-7|.|.
TGTGCCAGCAGTACAAGACTGGGCCGCTACGAGCAGTACTTC
CASSTRLGRYEQYF
>TRBV6-5|TRBJ2-1|.|TRBD2
TGTGCCAGCAGTCCCGTAGCGGGAGGGGGCAATGAGCAGTTCTTC
CASSPVAGGGNEQFF
>TRBV7-9|TRBJ2-3|few|.
TGTGCCAGCCGGGGACCACACACAGATACGCAGTATTTT
CASRGPHTDTQYF
>TRBV20-1|TRBJ1-1|.|.
TGCAGTGCTAGAGATTCCTCCACTGAAGCTTTCTTT
CSARDSSTEAFF
>TRBV4-3|TRBJ2-2|.|.
TGCGCCAGCAGCCGATTCCACGGGATAACCGGGGAGCTGTTTTTT
CASSRFHGITGELFF
>TRBV29-1|TRBJ2-1|.|TRBD1
TGCAGCGGGACCGGGACAGGGAACAATGAGCAGTTCTTC
CSGTGTGNNEQFF